This T cell receptor (beta chain) was documented in a study of blood T cell repertoires in COVID-19. Sequencing was performed with immunoSEQ multiplex PCR; in TCRdb, only in-frame clones are kept and a portion is missing. Among over 130,000 clones listed, 80% to 90% were seen once. In this sample, this clone turned up a few times. CDR3 length: 13 amino acids. Germline V lookup: CDR1 SGHTA, CDR2 FQGTGA. The V end was cut by 2 bases, the J end by 11 bases, with 10 bases between. The TCR comes from an elderly woman with acute or convalescent COVID-19. Source material: peripheral blood. The J gene is TRBJ1-6, the V gene TRBV7-3; no clear D. In DNA form, the CDR3 reads TGTGCCAGCAGCTTAGGTCCGGGTCCACCCCTCCACTTT. Translation: CASSLGPGPPLHF.